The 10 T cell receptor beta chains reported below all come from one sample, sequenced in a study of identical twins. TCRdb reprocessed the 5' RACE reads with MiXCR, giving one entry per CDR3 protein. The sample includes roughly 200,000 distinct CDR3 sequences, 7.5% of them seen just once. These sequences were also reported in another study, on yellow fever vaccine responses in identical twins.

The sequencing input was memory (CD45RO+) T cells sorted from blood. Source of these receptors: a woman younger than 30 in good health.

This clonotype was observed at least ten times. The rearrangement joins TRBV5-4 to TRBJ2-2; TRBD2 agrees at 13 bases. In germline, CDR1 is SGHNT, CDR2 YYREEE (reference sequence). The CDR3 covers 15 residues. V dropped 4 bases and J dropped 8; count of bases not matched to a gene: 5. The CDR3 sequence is CASSPGLAGAGELFF. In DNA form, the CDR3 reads TGTGCCAGCAGCCCCGGACTAGCGGGGGCGGGGGAGCTGTTTTTT.

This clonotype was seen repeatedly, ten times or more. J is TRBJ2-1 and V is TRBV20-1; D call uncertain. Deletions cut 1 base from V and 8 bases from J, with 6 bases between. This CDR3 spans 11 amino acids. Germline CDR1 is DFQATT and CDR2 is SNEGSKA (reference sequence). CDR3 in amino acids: CSARGLDEQFF. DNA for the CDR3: TGCAGTGCTAGAGGACTGGATGAGCAGTTCTTC.

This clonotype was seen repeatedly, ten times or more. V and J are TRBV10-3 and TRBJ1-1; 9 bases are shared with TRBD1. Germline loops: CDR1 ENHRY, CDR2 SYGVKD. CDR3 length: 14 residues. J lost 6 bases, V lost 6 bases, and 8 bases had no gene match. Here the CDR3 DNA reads TGTGCCATCAGCGGACGGGACAGGGTTGCTGAAGCTTTCTTT. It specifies CAISGRDRVAEAFF.

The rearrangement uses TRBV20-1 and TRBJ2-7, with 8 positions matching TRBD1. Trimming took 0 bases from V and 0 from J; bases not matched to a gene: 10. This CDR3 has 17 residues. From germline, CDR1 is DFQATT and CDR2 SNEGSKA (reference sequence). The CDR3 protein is CSARDPGQGRFSYEQYF. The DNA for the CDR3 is TGCAGTGCTAGAGATCCCGGACAGGGCCGCTTCTCCTACGAGCAGTACTTC.

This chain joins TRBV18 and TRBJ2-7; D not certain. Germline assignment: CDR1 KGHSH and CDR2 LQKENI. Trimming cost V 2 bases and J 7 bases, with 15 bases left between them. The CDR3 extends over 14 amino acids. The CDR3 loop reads CASSPRSIFGEQYF. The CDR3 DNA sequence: TGTGCCAGCTCACCAAGGAGCATTTTTGGGGAGCAGTACTTC.

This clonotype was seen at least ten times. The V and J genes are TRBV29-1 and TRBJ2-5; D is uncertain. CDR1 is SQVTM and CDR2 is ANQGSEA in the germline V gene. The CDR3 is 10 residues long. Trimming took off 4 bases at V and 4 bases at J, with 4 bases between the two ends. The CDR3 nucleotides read TGCAGCGTTGTAATAGAGACCCAGTACTTC. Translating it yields CSVVIETQYF.

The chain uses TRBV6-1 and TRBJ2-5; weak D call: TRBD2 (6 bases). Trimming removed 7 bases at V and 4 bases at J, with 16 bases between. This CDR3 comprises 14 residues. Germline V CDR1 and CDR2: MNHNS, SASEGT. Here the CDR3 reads CASKKRREGETQYF. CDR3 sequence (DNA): TGTGCCAGCAAAAAGAGGCGGGAAGGAGAGACCCAGTACTTC.

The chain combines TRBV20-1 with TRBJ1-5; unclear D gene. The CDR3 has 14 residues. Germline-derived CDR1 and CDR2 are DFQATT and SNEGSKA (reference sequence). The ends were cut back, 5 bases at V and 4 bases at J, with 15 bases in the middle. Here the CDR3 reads CSAGGGGRNQPQHF. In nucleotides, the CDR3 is TGCAGTGCTGGAGGAGGCGGGCGGAATCAGCCCCAGCATTTT.

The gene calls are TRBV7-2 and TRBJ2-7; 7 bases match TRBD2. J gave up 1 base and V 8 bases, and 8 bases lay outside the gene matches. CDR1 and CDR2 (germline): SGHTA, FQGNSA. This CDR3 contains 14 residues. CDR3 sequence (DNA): TGTGCCAGCGGCCCTCGGCGGGGGTCCTACGAGCAGTACTTC. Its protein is CASGPRRGSYEQYF.

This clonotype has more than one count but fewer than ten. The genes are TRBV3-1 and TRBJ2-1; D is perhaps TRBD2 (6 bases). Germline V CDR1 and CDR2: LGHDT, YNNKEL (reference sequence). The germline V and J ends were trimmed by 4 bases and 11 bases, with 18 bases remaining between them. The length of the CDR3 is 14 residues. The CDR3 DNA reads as TGTGCCAGCAGCCGTGGATTCCTGGAGGGTAAGCAGTTCTTC. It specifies CASSRGFLEGKQFF.